One sample yielded the 17 T cell receptor beta chains listed below, sequenced in a study of shared clonotypes between healthy human individuals. Clones were sequenced by immunoSEQ multiplex PCR, and TCRdb holds only the in-frame ones, with some missing. Here the sample spans over 2 million clones, roughly 95% being singletons. The sequencing input was naive CD4+ T cells sorted from blood. The subset here: CD45RA+ positively selected. The receptors were gathered from a man aged 18 to 30 in good health.

The chain has TRBV6-5 and TRBJ1-2, with 9 bases fitting TRBD1. CDR1 and CDR2 from the germline V gene are MNHEY and SVGAGI. This CDR3 comprises 12 residues. V lost 8 bases and J lost 7; bases outside the gene matches: 5. The CDR3 nucleotides read TGTGCCAGCGGGGACAGGGTGGGTGGCTACACCTTC. Translated: CASGDRVGGYTF.

The gene calls are TRBV7-2 and TRBJ2-1; 7 bases align to TRBD1. V shed 7 bases, J shed 7 bases, and the junction held 10 bases outside the gene matches. This CDR3 has 14 amino acids. Germline V CDR1 and CDR2: SGHTA, FQGNSA. The CDR3 loop is CASTRDPRGNEQFF. Written as DNA, the CDR3 is TGTGCCAGCACGAGAGACCCCAGGGGGAATGAGCAGTTCTTC.

This clone was counted a single time. The rearrangement links TRBV9 to TRBJ2-1; TRBD2 is a possible D gene (6 bases). CDR3 length: 16 residues. Germline lookup yields CDR1 SGDLS and CDR2 YYNGEE. Trimming pared 2 bases from V and 4 bases from J, leaving 16 bases between. CDR3 region: CASSVLGGIDYNEQFF. The CDR3 DNA sequence: TGTGCCAGCAGCGTGCTGGGCGGGATCGATTACAATGAGCAGTTCTTC.

The rearrangement links TRBV10-3 to TRBJ2-7; tentatively, D is TRBD2 (5 bases). The V gene lost 7 bases and the J gene lost 0 bases, with 13 bases spanning the gap. Germline loops: CDR1 ENHRY, CDR2 SYGVKD. The length of the CDR3 is 14 residues. The CDR3 region is CAIMADWNSYEQYF. CDR3 in DNA: TGTGCCATCATGGCGGACTGGAACTCCTACGAGCAGTACTTC.

This chain joins TRBV10-3 and TRBJ1-3, with 7 bases that match TRBD1. This CDR3 contains 14 residues. The trim removed 10 bases at V and 1 base at J, leaving 7 bases unmatched. The germline CDR1 and CDR2 sequences are ENHRY and SYGVKD. CDR3 amino acids: CATRDSRSGNTIYF. CDR3 nucleotide sequence: TGTGCCACTCGGGACAGCCGATCTGGAAACACCATATATTTT.

As regards this clone: With a much larger clone just one base away, this may be a read error. Because the CDR3 is missing its conserved closing phenylalanine or tryptophan, this is likely a read error. The rearrangement uses TRBV18 and TRBJ1-1; TRBD1 matches at 8 bases. The CDR3 sequence is 15 residues long. Germline CDR1 is KGHSH and CDR2 is LQKENI. V lost 5 bases, J lost 2 bases, and 7 bases stayed unmatched. This CDR3 is CASSATGGVNTEAFV. The CDR3 nucleotides read TGTGCCAGCTCAGCCACAGGGGGAGTAAACACTGAAGCTTTCGTT.

The chain recombines TRBV6-6 with TRBJ2-1; D is unclear. The germline CDR1 and CDR2 sequences are MNHNY and SVGAGI (reference sequence). The CDR3 consists of 14 residues. V dropped 8 bases and J dropped 0 bases, with 11 bases sitting between them. CDR3 in amino acids: CASCARSSYNEQFF. Written as DNA, the CDR3 is TGTGCCAGCTGCGCCAGGAGCTCCTACAATGAGCAGTTCTTC.

The chain combines TRBV29-1 with TRBJ1-1; the match to TRBD1 covers 9 bases. CDR3 length: 14 amino acids. V gave up 7 bases and J gave up 4 bases; unmatched junction bases: 10. Germline V gene data show CDR1 as SQVTM and CDR2 as ANQGSEA. This CDR3 is CSARTGGGSTEAFF. The DNA of the CDR3 is TGCAGCGCCAGAACAGGGGGCGGAAGCACTGAAGCTTTCTTT.

This chain connects TRBV5-1 to TRBJ1-1; 9 bases map to TRBD1. The trim removed 1 base at V and 5 bases at J, leaving 6 bases unmatched. CDR1 is SGHRS and CDR2 is YFSETQ in the germline V gene. The CDR3 totals 15 residues. CDR3 in amino acids: CASSLRGQGRTEAFF. DNA for the CDR3: TGCGCCAGCAGCTTGCGGGGACAGGGACGAACTGAAGCTTTCTTT.

The genes are TRBV9 and TRBJ2-7; D perhaps matches TRBD1 (6 bases). The V end was cut by 4 bases, the J end by 0 bases, with 17 bases between. This CDR3 region has 16 residues. Germline-derived CDR1 and CDR2 are SGDLS and YYNGEE. The CDR3 is CASSPKPGHNSYEQYF. CDR3 sequence (DNA): TGTGCCAGCAGCCCTAAACCGGGACACAACTCCTACGAGCAGTACTTC.

This chain uses TRBV28 with TRBJ2-1, with 11 bases that match TRBD2. V lost 1 base to trimming and J lost 8 bases; unmatched junction nucleotides: 7. Germline CDR1 reads MDHEN; CDR2 reads SYDVKM. The CDR3 is 16 amino acids. The chain's CDR3 is CASSLLVSGGADEQFF. The CDR3 DNA follows: TGTGCCAGCAGTTTATTGGTTAGCGGGGGGGCGGATGAGCAGTTCTTC.

This clone came up once. The chain uses TRBV6-5 and TRBJ2-5, with 7 bases matching TRBD2. CDR3 length equals 13 residues. CDR1 is MNHEY and CDR2 is SVGAGI in the germline V gene. V shed 3 bases, J shed 3 bases, and the junction held 1 base outside the gene matches. Here the CDR3 reads CASSYRGEETQYF. CDR3 nucleotide sequence: TGTGCCAGCAGTTATCGGGGGGAAGAGACCCAGTACTTC.

The J gene is TRBJ2-3, the V gene TRBV5-1; tentatively, D is TRBD2 (5 bases). The ends were cut back, 7 bases at V and 0 bases at J, with 9 bases in the middle. This CDR3 is 13 amino acids long. Germline CDR1 is SGHRS and CDR2 is YFSETQ. The DNA of the CDR3 is TGCGCCAGCGGTAGAGGGAGCACAGATACGCAGTATTTT. As protein: CASGRGSTDTQYF. The variable domain in full, with the rest retrieved from reference TRBV5-1 and TRBJ2-3, is KAGVTQTPRYLIKTRGQQVTLSCSPISGHRSVSWYQQTPGQGLQFLFEYFSETQRNKGNFPGRFSGRQFSNSRSEMNVSTLELGDSALYLCASGRGSTDTQYFGPGTRLTVL.

This rearrangement joins TRBV5-1 to TRBJ1-6, with 9 bases identical to TRBD1. After removal of 3 bases from V and 5 bases from J, the junction contained 3 bases not matched to a gene. Per the germline V gene, CDR1 is SGHRS and CDR2 is YFSETQ. CDR3 length equals 15 residues. The DNA for the CDR3 is TGCGCCAGCAGCTCCGGGACAGGGAATAATTCACCCCTCCACTTT. The encoded protein is CASSSGTGNNSPLHF.

This clone was observed a single time. The chain employs TRBV6-6 and TRBJ1-4; perhaps TRBD1 as D (5 bases). V shed 8 bases and J shed 7 bases, with 14 bases lying between them. CDR3 length: 13 amino acids. Germline V CDR1 and CDR2: MNHNY, SVGAGI (reference sequence). The CDR3 loop is CASEGARGEKLFF. Written as DNA, the CDR3 is TGTGCCAGCGAAGGGGCGAGGGGTGAAAAACTGTTTTTT.

DNA of the CDR3: TGTGCCAGCAGCCGAGGGGTTCGTCGGGAGACTAACGAGCAGTACTTC. The encoded protein is CASSRGVRRETNEQYF. The chain combines TRBV5-4 with TRBJ2-7; D might be TRBD2 (6 bases). V lost 4 bases to trimming and J lost 5 bases, with 22 bases between them. Germline V gene sequence: CDR1 SGHNT, CDR2 YYREEE (reference sequence). CDR3 length equals 16 residues.

The chain joins TRBV7-9 to TRBJ1-2; a weak D match, TRBD1 (5 bases). This CDR3 is 13 amino acids long. Trimming removed 1 base at V and 8 bases at J, with 11 bases between. Germline V gene data show CDR1 as SEHNR and CDR2 as FQNEAQ (reference sequence). The DNA for the CDR3 is TGTGCCAGCAGCTTAGAAGGGGTCGAGGGCTACACCTTC. Translation: CASSLEGVEGYTF. The full variable domain, with the rest looked up from reference TRBV7-9 and TRBJ1-2, is DTGVSQNPRHKITKRGQNVTFRCDPISEHNRLYWYRQTLGQGPEFLTYFQNEAQLEKSRLLSDRFSAERPKGSFSTLEIQRTEQGDSAMYLCASSLEGVEGYTFGSGTRLTVV.